The T cell receptor beta chain described here comes from a study of shared clonotypes between healthy human individuals. Germline V CDR1 and CDR2: LNHNV, YYDKDF (reference sequence). With 0 bases removed from V and 1 base from J, the gap between germline ends came to 12 bases. The length of the CDR3 is 16 residues. Remarks on this clone: Its antigen is not identified.

Overall study results and limits: Non-shared clonotypes were found to have lower generation probabilities than the clonotypes that were shared by all four of the sorted-subset donors.

Some clones are missing from TCRdb's copy, which holds only in-frame ones; the method was immunoSEQ multiplex PCR. The data contain around 200,000 clones, over 80% of them singletons. Sequencing used naive CD4+ T cells sorted from blood. Subset denoted: CD45RA+ positively selected. V gene TRBV15 combines with J gene TRBJ1-1, with a possible D match to TRBD1 (6 bases). The TCR was taken from a woman between 25 and 40 years old in good health. The chain's CDR3 is CATSRDGRGANTEAFF. The CDR3, as DNA: TGTGCCACCAGCAGAGATGGACGGGGGGCGAACACTGAAGCTTTCTTT.